What follows is one T cell receptor beta chain and its context. Original processing methods: Estimates of nucleated cell counts were drawn from the amplification of reference gene primers. Libraries were prepared by immunoSEQ multiplex PCR; TCRdb keeps only in-frame clonotypes and omits some of them. V and J calls and clone size are as listed in that table; D and trimming were resolved from the DNA. The sample shows 200,000 to 250,000 clones, approximately 79% of them seen only once. The source of the sample is a study of blood T cell repertoires in COVID-19. About the study: From the United States, Italy and Spain came samples of acute and convalescent COVID-19.

CDR3 size: 15 residues. Germline V gene sequence: CDR1 MNHEY, CDR2 SMNVEV (reference sequence). Trimming cost V 5 bases and J 2 bases; bases outside gene matches: 6. Sequenced input: peripheral blood. The source of this sequence is a woman between 40 and 55 years old with active or convalescent COVID-19. V and J are TRBV27 and TRBJ1-5; 7 bases agree with TRBD1. The CDR3 sequence is CASSDRARGNQPQHF. The CDR3 region has the DNA TGTGCCAGCAGTGACAGGGCCCGGGGCAATCAGCCCCAGCATTTT.